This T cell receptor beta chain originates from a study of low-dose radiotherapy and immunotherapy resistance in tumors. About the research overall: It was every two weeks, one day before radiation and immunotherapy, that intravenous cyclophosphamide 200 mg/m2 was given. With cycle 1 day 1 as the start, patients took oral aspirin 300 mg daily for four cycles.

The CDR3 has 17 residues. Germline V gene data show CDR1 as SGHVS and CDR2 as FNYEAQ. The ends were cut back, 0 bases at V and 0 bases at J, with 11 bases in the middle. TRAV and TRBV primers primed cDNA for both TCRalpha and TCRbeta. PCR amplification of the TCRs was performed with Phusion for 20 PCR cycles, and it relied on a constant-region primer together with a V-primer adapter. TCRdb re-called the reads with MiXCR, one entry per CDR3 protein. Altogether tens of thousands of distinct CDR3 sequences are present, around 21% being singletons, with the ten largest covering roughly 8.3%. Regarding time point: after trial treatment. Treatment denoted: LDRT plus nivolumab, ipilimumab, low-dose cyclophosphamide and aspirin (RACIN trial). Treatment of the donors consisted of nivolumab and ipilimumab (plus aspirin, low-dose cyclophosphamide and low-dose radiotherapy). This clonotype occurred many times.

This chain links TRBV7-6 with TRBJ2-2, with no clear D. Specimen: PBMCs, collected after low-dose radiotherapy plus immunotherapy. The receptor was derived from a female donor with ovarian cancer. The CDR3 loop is CASSLASDQTNTGELFF. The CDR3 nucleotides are TGTGCCAGCAGCTTAGCGAGCGACCAAACGAACACCGGGGAGCTGTTTTTT.